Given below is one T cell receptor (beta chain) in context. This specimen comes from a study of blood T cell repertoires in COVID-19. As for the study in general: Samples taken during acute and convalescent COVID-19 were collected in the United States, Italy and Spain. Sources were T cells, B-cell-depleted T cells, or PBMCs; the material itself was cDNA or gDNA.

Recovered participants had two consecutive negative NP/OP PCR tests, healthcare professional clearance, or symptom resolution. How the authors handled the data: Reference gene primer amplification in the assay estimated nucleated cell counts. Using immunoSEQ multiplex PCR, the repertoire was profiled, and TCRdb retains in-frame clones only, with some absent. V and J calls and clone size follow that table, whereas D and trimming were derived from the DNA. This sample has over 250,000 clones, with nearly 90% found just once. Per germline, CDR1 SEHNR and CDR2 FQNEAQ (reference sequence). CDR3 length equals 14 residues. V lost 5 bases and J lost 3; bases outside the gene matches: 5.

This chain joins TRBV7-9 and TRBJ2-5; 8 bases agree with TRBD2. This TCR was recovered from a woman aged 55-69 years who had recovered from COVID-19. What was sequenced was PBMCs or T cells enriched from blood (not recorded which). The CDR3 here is CASSPGLGKETQYF. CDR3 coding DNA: TGTGCCAGCAGCCCGGGACTAGGGAAAGAGACCCAGTACTTC.